This T cell receptor beta chain was profiled in a study of response to subunit inactivated influenza vaccine. MiXCR, applied by TCRdb to the RT-PCR reads, yields one record per CDR3 protein. The table includes about 190,000 distinct CDR3 sequences, 13% to 15% detected once. Overall study results and limits: Researchers suggested that each seasonal influenza vaccination recruits few new T cells.

The germline CDR1 and CDR2 sequences are SNHLY and FYNNEI. V gave up 3 bases and J gave up 4 bases, with 17 bases separating them. The CDR3 consists of 16 residues. This clonotype was seen only once. Its antigen is unidentified. The chain links TRBV2 to TRBJ2-3, with D possibly TRBD2 on 6 matching bases. Sequenced here: CD8+ T cells sorted from PBMCs, sampled about 5 days after vaccination. This TCR was sampled from a man over 45 who received an inactivated influenza vaccine. CDR3 in DNA: TGTGCCAGCAGTGAGGAGGGGCTTTTTGGGGCAGATACGCAGTATTTT. The encoded protein is CASSEEGLFGADTQYF.